Sequencing of this T cell receptor beta chain was carried out in a study of blood T cell repertoires in COVID-19. About the research overall: Collection of acute and convalescent COVID-19 samples took place in the United States, Italy and Spain. T cells, B-cell-depleted T cells, or PBMCs provided the cDNA or gDNA that served as material.

Authors' analysis steps: Reference gene primers were amplified, and this amplification served to estimate nucleated cell counts. TCRdb keeps only in-frame clones here, not all; method: immunoSEQ multiplex PCR. That table gives V, J and clone size, and the DNA gave D and trimming. The sample records a few hundred thousand clones, roughly 87% being singletons. The germline V gene has CDR1 WSHSY and CDR2 SAAADI. CDR3 length: 18 amino acids. The trim removed 8 bases at V and 2 bases at J, leaving 15 bases unmatched. The sequence derives from a woman in her forties who had recovered from COVID-19. The V call is TRBV10-2, the J call TRBJ2-1; TRBD2 agrees at 10 bases. The sample was peripheral blood. The DNA for the CDR3 is TGCGCCAGCGACCCTGGGGCTAGCGGGAGTTTACCCTACAATGAGCAGTTCTTC. Translated, it gives CASDPGASGSLPYNEQFF.